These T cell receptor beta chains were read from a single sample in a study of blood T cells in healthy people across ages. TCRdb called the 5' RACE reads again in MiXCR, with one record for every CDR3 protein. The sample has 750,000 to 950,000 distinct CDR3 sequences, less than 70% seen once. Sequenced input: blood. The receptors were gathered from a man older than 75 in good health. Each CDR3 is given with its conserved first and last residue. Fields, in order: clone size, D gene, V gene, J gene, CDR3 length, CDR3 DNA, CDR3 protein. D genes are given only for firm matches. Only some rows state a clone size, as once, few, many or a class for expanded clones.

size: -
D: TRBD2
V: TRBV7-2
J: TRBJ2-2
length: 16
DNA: TGTGCCAGCAGCCCCCCGGGGAGGGCGAACACCGGGGAGCTGTTTTTT
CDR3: CASSPPGRANTGELFF

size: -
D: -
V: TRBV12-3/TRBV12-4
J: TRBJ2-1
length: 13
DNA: TGTGCCAGCAGTTTAGTCAGGGCGGAGACCCAGTTCTTC
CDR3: CASSLVRAETQFF

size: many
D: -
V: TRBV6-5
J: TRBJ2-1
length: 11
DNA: TGTGCCAGCAGTCAACACGCAGATTGGTTCTTC
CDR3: CASSQHADWFF

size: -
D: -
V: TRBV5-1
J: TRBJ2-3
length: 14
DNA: TGCGCCAGCGGGGGACTGGTCAGCACAGATACGCAGTATTTT
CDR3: CASGGLVSTDTQYF

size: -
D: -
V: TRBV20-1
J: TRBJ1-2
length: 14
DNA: TGCAGTGCTAGAGACGGGGGGCGCGTCTATGGCTACACCTTC
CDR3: CSARDGGRVYGYTF

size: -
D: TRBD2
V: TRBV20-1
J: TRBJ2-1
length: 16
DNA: TGCAGTGCTAGAGCCCCAAATAGCGGGAGTCCCGATGAGCAGTTCTTC
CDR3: CSARAPNSGSPDEQFF

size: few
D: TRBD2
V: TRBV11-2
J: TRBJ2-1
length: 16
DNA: TGTGCCAGCAGTAACCCGGGGACTAGCGGGAGAGGTGAGCAGTTCTTC
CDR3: CASSNPGTSGRGEQFF

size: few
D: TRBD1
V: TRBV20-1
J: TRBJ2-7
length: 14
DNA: TGCAGTGCTAGAGCCGGGACAGGGGAATACGAGCAGTACTTC
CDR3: CSARAGTGEYEQYF

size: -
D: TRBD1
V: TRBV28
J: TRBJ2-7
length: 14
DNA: TGTGCCAGCACCTCGGGGACAGGAGCCTACGAGCAGTACTTC
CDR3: CASTSGTGAYEQYF

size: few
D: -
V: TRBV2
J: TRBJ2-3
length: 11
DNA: TGTGCCAGCACGGTCCCTTATACGCAGTATTTT
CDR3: CASTVPYTQYF

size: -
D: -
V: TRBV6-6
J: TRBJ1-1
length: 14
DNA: TGTGCCAGCAGCCCCCCGAAGGGGAACACTGAAGCTTTCTTT
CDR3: CASSPPKGNTEAFF

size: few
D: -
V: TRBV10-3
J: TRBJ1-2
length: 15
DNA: TGTGCCATCAGTGAGTCCTTACCCCCAAACTATGGCTACACCTTC
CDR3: CAISESLPPNYGYTF

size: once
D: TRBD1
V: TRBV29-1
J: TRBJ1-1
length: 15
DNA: TGCAGCGTTGAAGGTCCAGGGGGCCGGTACACTGAAGCTTTCTTT
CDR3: CSVEGPGGRYTEAFF

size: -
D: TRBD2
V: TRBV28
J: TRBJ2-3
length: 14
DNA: TGTGCCAGCAGTTCCCGGACTAGCTCGGATACGCAGTATTTT
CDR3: CASSSRTSSDTQYF

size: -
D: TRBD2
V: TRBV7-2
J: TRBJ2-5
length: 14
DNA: TGTGCCAGCAGCACGACTAGCATGGGGAGGACCCAGTACTTC
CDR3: CASSTTSMGRTQYF

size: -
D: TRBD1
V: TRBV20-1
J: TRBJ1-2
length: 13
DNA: TGCAGTGCTACTGGGACAGGGTTAAGGGGCTACACCTTC
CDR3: CSATGTGLRGYTF

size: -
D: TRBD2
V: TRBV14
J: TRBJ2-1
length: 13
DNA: TGTGCCAGCAGCCAAGATGAGCGGGGCGAGCAGTTCTTC
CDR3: CASSQDERGEQFF

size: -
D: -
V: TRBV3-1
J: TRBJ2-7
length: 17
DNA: TGTGCCAGCAGCCAAGAAGTCCGGCTAGCCCCCTCCTACGAGCAGTACTTC
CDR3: CASSQEVRLAPSYEQYF

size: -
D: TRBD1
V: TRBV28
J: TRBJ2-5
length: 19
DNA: TGTGCCAGCAGTTCGGGCCCGGGACAGGGGGCCCCGGGACAAGAGACCCAGTACTTC
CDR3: CASSSGPGQGAPGQETQYF

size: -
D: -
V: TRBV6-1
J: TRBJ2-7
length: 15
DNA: TGTGCCAGCAGTCACCAAGTCCGACAGAATTACGAGCAGTACTTC
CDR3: CASSHQVRQNYEQYF

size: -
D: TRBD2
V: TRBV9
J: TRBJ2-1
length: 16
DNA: TGTGCCAGCAGTGAACAAACCGGGACTAGTTATAATGAGCAGTTCTTC
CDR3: CASSEQTGTSYNEQFF

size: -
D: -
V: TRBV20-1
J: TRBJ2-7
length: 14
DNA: TGCAGTGCTAGCCGGGAGACCAGCTCCTACGAGCAGTACTTC
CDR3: CSASRETSSYEQYF

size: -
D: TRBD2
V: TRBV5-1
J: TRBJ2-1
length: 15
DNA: TGCGCCAGCAGCCAGACTAGCGGGGCTTACAATGAGCAGTTCTTC
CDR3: CASSQTSGAYNEQFF

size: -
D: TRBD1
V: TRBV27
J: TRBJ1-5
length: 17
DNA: TGTGCCAGCAGAGGCCCCCAGGGGACAGGGGGCAATCAGCCCCAGCATTTT
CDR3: CASRGPQGTGGNQPQHF

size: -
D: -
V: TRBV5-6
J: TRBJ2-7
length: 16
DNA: TGTGCCAGCAGCTCGATTAGGATCACTAGCCCTAAAGAGCAGTACTTC
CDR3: CASSSIRITSPKEQYF

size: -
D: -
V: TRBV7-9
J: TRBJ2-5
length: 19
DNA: TGTGCCAGCAGCTTAGGGAAGGGATCGCGGGCCTTCTGGAAAGAGACCCAGTACTTC
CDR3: CASSLGKGSRAFWKETQYF

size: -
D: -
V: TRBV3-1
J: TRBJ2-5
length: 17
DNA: TGTGCCAGCAGCCAAGTCTCCAGCGCCGGGATCCAAGAGACCCAGTACTTC
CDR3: CASSQVSSAGIQETQYF

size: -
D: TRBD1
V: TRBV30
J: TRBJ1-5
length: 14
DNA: TGTGCCTGGAGCTCAACAGGGGTCAATCAGCCCCAGCATTTT
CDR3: CAWSSTGVNQPQHF

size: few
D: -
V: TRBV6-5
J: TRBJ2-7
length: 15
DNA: TGTGCCAGCAGTTACTCCAGGGACGTTACCTACGAGCAGTACTTC
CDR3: CASSYSRDVTYEQYF

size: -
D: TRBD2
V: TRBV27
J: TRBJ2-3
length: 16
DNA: TGTGCCAGCAGTTTAGCCGCGGGGGGGCAAACAGATACGCAGTATTTT
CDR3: CASSLAAGGQTDTQYF

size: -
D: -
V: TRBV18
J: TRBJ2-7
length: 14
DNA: TGTGCCAGCTCACCCCCGGCAGGGGTTTACGTGCAGTACTTC
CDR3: CASSPPAGVYVQYF

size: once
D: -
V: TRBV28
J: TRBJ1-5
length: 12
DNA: TGTGCCAGTACCGGTTGGGATCAGCCCCAGCATTTT
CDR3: CASTGWDQPQHF

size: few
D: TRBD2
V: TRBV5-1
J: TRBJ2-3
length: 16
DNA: TGCGCCAGCAGTCTTGAGGGTAGCGGGAGCACAGATACGCAGTATTTT
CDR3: CASSLEGSGSTDTQYF

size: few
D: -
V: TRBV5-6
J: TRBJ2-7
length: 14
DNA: TGTGCCAGCAGCTTGGGGGCCAAGGCGTACGAGCAGTACTTC
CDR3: CASSLGAKAYEQYF

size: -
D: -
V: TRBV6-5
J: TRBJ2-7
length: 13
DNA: TGTGCCAGCAGGAGACAGGTTACCTACGAGCAGTACTTC
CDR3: CASRRQVTYEQYF

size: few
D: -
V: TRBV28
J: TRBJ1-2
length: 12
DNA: TGTGCCAGCAGTTTATCAGGGCATGGCTACACCTTC
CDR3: CASSLSGHGYTF

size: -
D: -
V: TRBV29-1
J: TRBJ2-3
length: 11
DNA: TGCAGCGTTAGCTCGTCAGATACGCAGTATTTT
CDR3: CSVSSSDTQYF

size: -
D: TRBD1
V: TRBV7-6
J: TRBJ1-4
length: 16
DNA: TGTGCCAGCAGCTTATTTGGGACAGCTTATAATGAAAAACTGTTTTTT
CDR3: CASSLFGTAYNEKLFF

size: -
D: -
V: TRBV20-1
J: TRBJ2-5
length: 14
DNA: TGCAGTGCTAGAATGGGGGGGACAGAAGAGACCCAGTACTTC
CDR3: CSARMGGTEETQYF

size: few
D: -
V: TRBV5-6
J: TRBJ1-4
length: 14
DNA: TGTGCCAGCAGCTTGGTGCATCGCGATGAAAAACTGTTTTTT
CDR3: CASSLVHRDEKLFF

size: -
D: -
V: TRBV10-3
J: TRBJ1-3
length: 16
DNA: TGTGCCATCAGTGAGTCGGGCGGGAGCTCTGGAAACACCATATATTTT
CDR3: CAISESGGSSGNTIYF

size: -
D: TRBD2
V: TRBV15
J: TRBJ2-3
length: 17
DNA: TGTGCCACCAGCAAAGACCTAGTGGGAGGGCATGGAGATACGCAGTATTTT
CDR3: CATSKDLVGGHGDTQYF

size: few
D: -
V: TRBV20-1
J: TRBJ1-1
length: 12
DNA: TGCAGTGCTTCCAGGGTTAACACTGAAGCTTTCTTT
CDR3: CSASRVNTEAFF

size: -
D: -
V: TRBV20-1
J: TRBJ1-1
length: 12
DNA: TGCAGGGTAAACGGGGGGACCCCTGAAGCTTTCTTT
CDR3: CRVNGGTPEAFF

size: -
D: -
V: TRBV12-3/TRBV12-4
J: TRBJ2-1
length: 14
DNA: TGTGCCAGCAGTTCCGGTTCGATGGCTCATGAGCAGTTCTTC
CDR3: CASSSGSMAHEQFF

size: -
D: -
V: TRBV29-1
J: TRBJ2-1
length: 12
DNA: TGCAGCGTTGGCCGACTAGTAGGTGAGCAGTTCTTC
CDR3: CSVGRLVGEQFF

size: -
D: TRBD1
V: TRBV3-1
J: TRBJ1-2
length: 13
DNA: TGTGCCGCAAGGGGACAGGGTAACTATGGCTACACCTTC
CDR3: CAARGQGNYGYTF